Each of the 2 T cell receptor beta chains below was sequenced from the same sample in a study of CD8 T cells in ankylosing spondylitis. Which antigens these TCRs recognize remains unknown. General study results and limits: Characteristic of ankylosing spondylitis blood, it appeared, was a TCR beta motif comprising about eight highly homologous variants.

TCRdb ran MiXCR on the 5' RACE reads and lists one entry per CDR3 protein. The table shows roughly 400,000 distinct CDR3 sequences, with 20% to 25% occurring only once. The sample taken for sequencing was blood, either unsorted or a sorted T cell fraction (not recorded which). The receptor source for this set is a male donor with ankylosing spondylitis.

This clonotype occurred a few times. The chain combines TRBV27 with TRBJ2-2, with D hard to call. Looked up from germline, CDR1 is MNHEY and CDR2 is SMNVEV (reference sequence). V was cut by 1 base and J by 7 bases, with 13 bases left in between. The CDR3 extends over 15 amino acids. The CDR3 loop reads CASSLYPRMSGELFF. The CDR3 bases are TGTGCCAGCAGTTTATACCCGCGTATGAGCGGGGAGCTGTTTTTT.

V is TRBV6-5 and J is TRBJ2-5; 9 bases match TRBD2. The junction had 5 bases not matched to a gene; V was cut back by 4 bases and J by 5 bases. CDR1 is MNHEY and CDR2 is SVGAGI in the germline V gene. CDR3 size: 14 residues. The CDR3 coding sequence is TGTGCCAGCAGTTCTACGACTAGCGGCGAGACCCAGTACTTC. Protein sequence: CASSSTTSGETQYF.